The clone carrying this T cell receptor (beta chain) was found many times. The entry originates in a study of molecular identifiers for immune sequencing clone quantification. The ends were cut back, 5 bases at V and 5 bases at J, with 14 bases in the middle. This CDR3 has 14 residues. Germline loops: CDR1 MDHEN, CDR2 SYDVKM. TCRdb analysed the PCR reads with MiXCR anew, one entry per CDR3 protein. The sample holds roughly 630,000 distinct CDR3 sequences, around 25% seen once. The source material was naive CD8+ T cells from blood, with Jurkat cell RNA spiked in. Subset: FACS-sorted CD8+CD4-CCR7+CD45RA+ naive T cells. The chain has TRBV28 and TRBJ2-3; a possible D gene is TRBD2 (6 bases). The receptor's source is a human donor in good health. Some libraries in this study had Jurkat cell RNA spiked in. CDR3 bases: TGTGCCAGCAGTCTTGGGACTGGTAGAGATACGCAGTATTTT. It is translated as CASSLGTGRDTQYF.